This T cell receptor (beta chain) stems from a study of blood T cells in healthy people across ages. This clonotype was seen a handful of times. A J-beta primer mix and a sample-barcoded 5' primer were used in a second PCR of roughly 7 to 12 cycles. TCRdb passed the 5' RACE reads through MiXCR, listing each CDR3 protein once. The table records 540,000 or so distinct CDR3 sequences, 24% of them present only once. CDR3 length: 15 residues. CDR1 is SGHTA, CDR2 FQGNSA, per germline. Trimming pared 1 base from V and 7 bases from J, leaving 11 bases between. In addition, the sample was reused for a study of T cells of mothers and their children.

This TCR derives from a boy younger than 18 in good health. This chain uses TRBV7-2 with TRBJ1-6; possible D gene TRBD1, 6 bases. Material: blood. The CDR3 DNA sequence: TGTGCCAGCAGCTTAGACAGGGTGGGGAATTCACCCCTCCACTTT. This gives the protein CASSLDRVGNSPLHF. Full variable domain (remainder filled in from reference TRBV7-2 and TRBJ1-6): GAGVSQSPSNKVTEKGKDVELRCDPISGHTALYWYRQSLGQGLEFLIYFQGNSAPDKSGLPSDRFSAERTGGSVSTLTIQRTQQEDSAVYLCASSLDRVGNSPLHFGNGTRLTVT.